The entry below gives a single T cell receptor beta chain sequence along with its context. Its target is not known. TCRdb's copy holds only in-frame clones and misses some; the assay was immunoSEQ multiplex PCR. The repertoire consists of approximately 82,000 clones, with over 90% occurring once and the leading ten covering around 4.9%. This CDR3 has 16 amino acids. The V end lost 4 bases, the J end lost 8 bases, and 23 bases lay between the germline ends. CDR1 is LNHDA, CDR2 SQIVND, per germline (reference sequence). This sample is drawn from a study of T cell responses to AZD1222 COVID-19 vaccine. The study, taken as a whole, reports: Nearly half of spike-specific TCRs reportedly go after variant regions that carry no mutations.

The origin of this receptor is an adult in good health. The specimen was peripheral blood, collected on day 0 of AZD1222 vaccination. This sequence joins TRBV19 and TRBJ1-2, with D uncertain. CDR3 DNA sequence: TGTGCCAGTAGTACCCTCCTCGCCATCCAGAGGAGAGGCTACACCTTC. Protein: CASSTLLAIQRRGYTF.